The 31 T cell receptor beta chains presented below share a single source sample, sequenced in a study of T cells in Graves' hyperthyroidism and ophthalmopathy. RNA transcripts were the template for amplifying TCR beta CDR3 regions. HTBI primers were used for first-round RT-PCR of the TCR CDR3. A single record per CDR3 protein comes from TCRdb applying MiXCR to the multiplex PCR reads. The sample contains 450,000 to 700,000 distinct CDR3 sequences, about 43% of which appear only once. Sequenced material: peripheral blood or thyroid tissue (not recorded which). All receptors come from an adult woman with Graves' disease, either hyperthyroidism or ophthalmopathy (not recorded which).

The chain employs TRBV5-1 and TRBJ2-5, with 7 positions matching TRBD1. J lost 5 bases, V lost 0 bases, and 7 bases had no gene match. CDR1 SGHRS and CDR2 YFSETQ come from the germline V gene. The CDR3 covers 15 residues. The chain's CDR3 is CASSLGQGKRETQYF. The CDR3 nucleotides read TGCGCCAGCAGCTTGGGACAGGGAAAGCGGGAGACCCAGTACTTC.

This clonotype was picked up many times. The chain has TRBV4-1 and TRBJ2-7; D tentatively reads TRBD1 or TRBD2 (5 bases each). This CDR3 is 17 amino acids long. Per germline, CDR1 MGHRA and CDR2 YSYEKL. V was clipped by 3 bases and J by 6 bases, with 24 bases between them. For the CDR3, the DNA is TGCGCCAGCAGCCAGGGGACCAACTATCAGGGTCTTTGCGAGCAGTACTTC. Protein sequence: CASSQGTNYQGLCEQYF.

CDR3 loop: CASSPRDVYGYTF. CDR3 in DNA: TGCGCCAGCAGCCCAAGGGACGTCTATGGCTACACCTTC. The V and J genes are TRBV5-1 and TRBJ1-2, with D possibly being TRBD1 (5 bases). With 4 bases removed from V and 4 bases from J, the gap between germline ends came to 11 bases. The CDR3 length is 13 residues. The V gene's germline CDR1 is SGHRS and CDR2 YFSETQ.

This clonotype was counted at least ten times. This chain connects TRBV14 to TRBJ1-1; no definite D call. The CDR3 covers 14 residues. The germline CDR1 and CDR2 sequences are SGHDN and FVKESK. Trimming stripped 1 base from V and 3 bases from J, with 9 bases between. Here the CDR3 reads CASSQVTGYTEAFF. CDR3 sequence (DNA): TGTGCCAGCAGCCAAGTAACGGGTTACACTGAAGCTTTCTTT.

The V call is TRBV18, the J call TRBJ1-2; D might be TRBD1 (5 bases). The CDR3 is 14 amino acids. V was pared by 5 bases and J by 4 bases, with 14 bases between. The germline V gene has CDR1 KGHSH and CDR2 LQKENI. CDR3: CASSVGTAVYGYTF. The CDR3 coding sequence is TGTGCCAGCTCAGTCGGGACGGCTGTCTATGGCTACACCTTC.

A few counts support this clonotype. This chain joins TRBV2 and TRBJ2-5; D is perhaps TRBD1 or TRBD2 (6 bases each). Per germline, CDR1 SNHLY and CDR2 FYNNEI. V was shortened by 2 bases and J by 5 bases, with 18 bases between the two germline ends. CDR3 length equals 16 residues. In DNA form, the CDR3 reads TGTGCCAGCAGTGAATTCGCCGGGGGCACCGGGGAGACCCAGTACTTC. Amino acid sequence: CASSEFAGGTGETQYF.

The chain employs TRBV10-2 and TRBJ2-7; 9 bases fit TRBD1. After removal of 7 bases from V and 4 bases from J, the junction contained 8 bases not matched to a gene. CDR3 size: 14 residues. Per germline, CDR1 WSHSY and CDR2 SAAADI. The CDR3 here is CASKPGQGAYEQYF. CDR3 nucleotides: TGCGCCAGCAAACCGGGACAGGGAGCTTACGAGCAGTACTTC.

The V gene is TRBV5-6, the J gene TRBJ1-1, with 7 positions matching TRBD1. The CDR3 is 16 amino acids. V was clipped by 3 bases and J by 3 bases; unmatched bases: 11. Germline CDR1 is SGHDT and CDR2 is YYEEEE. CDR3 nucleotide sequence: TGTGCCAGCAGCTCTTTTCTTGACAGGGTGGACACTGAAGCTTTCTTT. The encoded protein is CASSSFLDRVDTEAFF.

The V call is TRBV2, the J call TRBJ1-4; no definite D call. Trimming left V 7 bases short and J 3 bases short, with 6 bases between. Germline assignment: CDR1 SNHLY and CDR2 FYNNEI. The length of the CDR3 is 12 residues. CDR3 sequence: CASTASNEKLFF. The CDR3 bases are TGTGCCAGCACTGCCTCTAATGAAAAACTGTTTTTT.

In this sample, this clonotype turned up a few times. The rearrangement uses TRBV28 and TRBJ2-7, with 9 bases identical to TRBD1. Germline values: CDR1 MDHEN, CDR2 SYDVKM. V was clipped by 6 bases and J by 5 bases; unmatched bases: 14. The CDR3 extends over 16 amino acids. The CDR3 region has the DNA TGTGCCAGCAGAGACCGACCGGGACAGGGCGGCCACGAGCAGTACTTC. The encoded protein is CASRDRPGQGGHEQYF.

This clonotype was found many times. V is TRBV2 and J is TRBJ1-2; no clear D. Trimming took off 3 bases at V and 6 bases at J, with 8 bases between the two ends. The CDR3 spans 12 residues. CDR1 and CDR2 (germline): SNHLY, FYNNEI. CDR3 DNA sequence: TGTGCCAGCAGTGACGTCGATAATGGCTACACCTTC. It is translated as CASSDVDNGYTF.

This chain connects TRBV7-9 to TRBJ2-7; D is perhaps TRBD2 (6 bases). Germline V gives CDR1 SEHNR, CDR2 FQNEAQ (reference sequence). The germline V and J ends were trimmed by 1 base and 7 bases, with 14 bases remaining between them. This CDR3 is 14 amino acids long. CDR3 sequence: CASSLDGGFMEQYF. CDR3 DNA sequence: TGTGCCAGCAGCTTAGATGGAGGGTTTATGGAGCAGTACTTC.

This clonotype was detected only a few times. At one boundary the junction diverges from the germline segment, which might be a read error. The chain has TRBV12-3 or TRBV12-4 and TRBJ2-4; the D gene is possibly TRBD1 (6 bases). The CDR3 covers 11 residues. The CDR3 loop is CASSFGQHHHF. The CDR3 DNA follows: TGTGCCAGCAGTTTCGGACAGCACCACCACTTC.

The chain links TRBV10-1 to TRBJ1-4; 8 bases match TRBD1. This CDR3 has 13 amino acids. CDR1 is WNHNN and CDR2 is SYGVQD in the germline V gene (reference sequence). V shed 8 bases, J shed 8 bases, and the junction held 7 bases outside the gene matches. The CDR3 DNA reads TGCGCCAGCCCGGGACAGGTCGACGAAAAACTGTTTTTT. Translating gives CASPGQVDEKLFF.

This clonotype has ten or more counts. The chain carries TRBV24-1 and TRBJ2-5; D call uncertain. V dropped 5 bases and J dropped 4 bases, with 10 bases sitting between them. The germline gives CDR1 KGHDR, CDR2 SFDVKD. CDR3 length: 13 amino acids. In DNA form, the CDR3 reads TGTGCCACCAGTGGGCAAATCGGAGAGACCCAGTACTTC. Translated, it gives CATSGQIGETQYF.

At least ten counts were recorded for this clonotype. CDR3 coding DNA: TGTGCCAGCAGCGCCCCCGAATCGGGCTCCTATAATTCACCCCTCCACTTT. Translation: CASSAPESGSYNSPLHF. The chain joins TRBV7-9 to TRBJ1-6, with D hard to call. The germline gives CDR1 SEHNR, CDR2 FQNEAQ (reference sequence). V lost 5 bases and J lost 0, with 14 bases in between. This CDR3 contains 17 residues.

This clonotype was seen only a few times. This chain connects TRBV7-2 to TRBJ1-6; a possible D gene is TRBD1 (5 bases). Germline lookup yields CDR1 SGHTA and CDR2 FQGNSA. The V gene lost 4 bases and the J gene lost 9 bases, with 13 bases spanning the gap. CDR3 length: 14 amino acids. The CDR3 sequence: CASSYLGGTSPLHF. DNA of the CDR3: TGTGCCAGCAGCTACCTCGGCGGGACTTCACCCCTCCACTTT.

The V and J genes are TRBV5-1 and TRBJ2-7, with TRBD1 matching over 10 bases. This CDR3 spans 15 amino acids. Germline trimming cut 4 bases from V and 4 bases from J; bases unmatched to any gene: 8. Per the germline V gene, CDR1 is SGHRS and CDR2 is YFSETQ. The CDR3, as DNA: TGCGCCAGCAGCGGGACAGGGGACGAGATATACGAGCAGTACTTC. Translation gives CASSGTGDEIYEQYF.

CDR3 in amino acids: CSVRQGPSGNTF. The CDR3 coding sequence is TGCAGCGTCCGACAGGGACCCTCTGGAAACACCTTC. The V gene is TRBV29-1, the J gene TRBJ1-2; TRBD1 agrees at 7 bases. Germline V gives CDR1 SQVTM, CDR2 ANQGSEA. The CDR3 length is 12 residues. V dropped 6 bases and J dropped 12; count of bases not matched to a gene: 13.

This clonotype came up many times. In nucleotides, the CDR3 is TGCAGCGTGGGGGGTCGAAACCAAGAGACCCAGTACTTC. Translating gives CSVGGRNQETQYF. V gene TRBV29-1 combines with J gene TRBJ2-5, with D possibly TRBD2 on 6 matching bases. CDR3 size: 13 residues. Germline CDR1 is SQVTM and CDR2 is ANQGSEA. V dropped 6 bases and J dropped 0 bases, with 11 bases sitting between them.

The count of this clonotype is one. V is TRBV10-3 and J is TRBJ2-7; TRBD1 matches at 10 bases. Per germline, CDR1 ENHRY and CDR2 SYGVKD. The CDR3 totals 16 residues. The junction had 4 bases not matched to a gene; V was cut back by 2 bases and J by 0 bases. CDR3 amino acids: CAISEPGDRGSYEQYF. The CDR3, as DNA: TGTGCCATCAGTGAGCCCGGGGACAGGGGCTCCTACGAGCAGTACTTC.

As concerns this clonotype: The CDR3 does not end in the conserved phenylalanine or tryptophan, so this is likely a read error. Because the CDR3's place on the DNA is in doubt, the DNA is left out and the CDR3 is given as listed by TCRdb. The chain employs TRBV10-3 and TRBJ1-3; the D call TRBD1 from the table was never checked on the DNA. Germline CDR1 ENHRY, CDR2 SYGVKD. The CDR3 is made up of 8 amino acids, end residues included. The CDR3 sequence: CAIRPGST.

This sequence joins TRBV19 and TRBJ1-2; D may be TRBD1 (5 bases). Trimming removed 4 bases from V and 8 bases from J, with 14 bases in between. This CDR3 has 13 amino acids. Germline V CDR1 and CDR2: LNHDA, SQIVND (reference sequence). The CDR3 DNA is TGTGCCAGTAGTACCGGGAGGGGCTCGGGCTACACCTTC. This codes for CASSTGRGSGYTF.

This clonotype was seen at least ten times. This chain links TRBV7-9 with TRBJ2-7, with 8 bases matching TRBD1. Germline-derived CDR1 and CDR2 are SEHNR and FQNEAQ (reference sequence). V lost 6 bases, J lost 2 bases, and 9 bases stayed unmatched. CDR3 length: 15 amino acids. The CDR3 is CASSTDRAVTYEQYF. The CDR3 DNA sequence: TGTGCCAGCAGTACGGACAGGGCGGTCACCTACGAGCAGTACTTC.

The CDR3 DNA follows: TGTGCCACCGGGAAGAATTCACCCCTCCACTTT. Translation gives CATGKNSPLHF. The chain combines TRBV10-3 with TRBJ1-6, with unresolved D. The V gene's germline CDR1 is ENHRY and CDR2 SYGVKD. Trimming removed 10 bases at V and 7 bases at J, with 8 bases between. CDR3 size: 11 residues.

The gene calls are TRBV7-9 and TRBJ1-2; D is unresolved. V shed 6 bases and J shed 4 bases, with 18 bases lying between them. The CDR3 is 15 amino acids. From germline, CDR1 is SEHNR and CDR2 FQNEAQ (reference sequence). CDR3 DNA: TGTGCCAGCAGGGGAGCGAGGGCAGACGCCTATGGCTACACCTTC. It is translated as CASRGARADAYGYTF.

This clonotype was detected ten times or more. The genes are TRBV20-1 and TRBJ1-2; tentatively, D is TRBD1 (5 bases). The CDR3 runs 16 residues. V dropped 5 bases and J dropped 1 base, with 20 bases sitting between them. From germline, CDR1 is DFQATT and CDR2 SNEGSKA (reference sequence). For the CDR3, the DNA is TGCAGTGCTCATGGACAACAGATAGAGGTTAACTATGGCTACACCTTC. It yields the protein CSAHGQQIEVNYGYTF.

This clonotype appeared a few times. The chain joins TRBV7-2 to TRBJ2-7, with a weak D call TRBD2 (5 bases). V was clipped by 5 bases and J by 3 bases, with 8 bases between them. Per the germline V gene, CDR1 is SGHTA and CDR2 is FQGNSA. This CDR3 spans 12 amino acids. Written as DNA, the CDR3 is TGTGCCAGCAGCGGAGGAGACTACGAGCAGTACTTC. Protein product: CASSGGDYEQYF.

CDR3 sequence (DNA): TGTGCCAGCGTTGAAACTAGGGAGTCGGAGACCCAGTACTTC. It encodes CASVETRESETQYF. The chain has TRBV25-1 and TRBJ2-5, with a tentative D call TRBD2 (5 bases). Trimming cost V 8 bases and J 5 bases, with 18 bases left between them. This CDR3 comprises 14 residues. Germline CDR1 is MGHDK and CDR2 is SYGVNS.

This chain joins TRBV10-1 and TRBJ2-7; 11 nucleotides line up with TRBD2. Germline CDR1 WNHNN, CDR2 SYGVQD (reference sequence). The CDR3 has 16 amino acids. With 5 bases clipped from V and 2 bases from J, the junction kept 8 bases outside the gene matches. The DNA of the CDR3 is TGCGCCAGCAGTACGAAAACTAGCGGGGGAACCTACGAGCAGTACTTC. Amino acid sequence: CASSTKTSGGTYEQYF.

This chain connects TRBV6-6 to TRBJ1-6; 7 bases are shared with TRBD1. The CDR3 is 12 amino acids. Germline CDR1 MNHNY, CDR2 SVGAGI (reference sequence). Germline trimming cut 7 bases from V and 9 bases from J; bases unmatched to any gene: 3. CDR3 sequence reads: CASTDRASPLHF. CDR3 DNA: TGTGCCAGCACCGACAGGGCTTCACCCCTCCACTTT.